This entry lists 18 T cell receptor beta chains sequenced from one sample in a study of shared clonotypes between healthy human individuals. Data came from immunoSEQ multiplex PCR; TCRdb stores just in-frame clones and leaves some out. The sample lists approximately 1.4 million clones; around 98% were seen once. The sample was naive CD4+ T cells sorted from blood. Subset denoted: CD45RA+ positively selected. The receptor set was obtained from a man between 25 and 39 years old in good health.

The chain employs TRBV4-3 and TRBJ2-3, with a possible D match to TRBD2 (6 bases). With 0 bases removed from V and 1 base from J, the gap between germline ends came to 14 bases. Germline CDR1 LGHNA, CDR2 YSLEER. The CDR3 is 17 amino acids. CDR3 residues: CASSQDPPGLGTDTQYF. CDR3 sequence (DNA): TGCGCCAGCAGCCAAGATCCTCCGGGACTCGGCACAGATACGCAGTATTTT.

The rearrangement uses TRBV6-5 and TRBJ1-4; D may be TRBD1 (6 bases). Germline CDR1 MNHEY, CDR2 SVGAGI. The CDR3 is 15 residues long. Trimming removed 5 bases from V and 8 bases from J, with 18 bases in between. The CDR3 reads CASSPIGGLEEKLFF. The DNA for the CDR3 is TGTGCCAGCAGTCCCATAGGGGGACTTGAAGAAAAACTGTTTTTT.

The chain combines TRBV7-6 with TRBJ2-1; 7 bases map to TRBD1. The germline gives CDR1 SGHVS, CDR2 FNYEAQ. With V trimmed by 4 bases and J by 6 bases, 12 bases remained unmatched. There are 16 residues in the CDR3. The CDR3 DNA follows: TGTGCCAGCAGCTCAAGGTACAGGGGCCTGATCAATGAGCAGTTCTTC. Protein: CASSSRYRGLINEQFF.

The CDR3 protein is CASSLGQNYEQYF. Here the CDR3 DNA reads TGTGCCAGCAGTCTCGGACAGAACTACGAGCAGTACTTC. This chain joins TRBV27 and TRBJ2-7; D is possibly TRBD1 (6 bases). Trimming left V 5 bases short and J 3 bases short, with 11 bases between. CDR1 and CDR2 from the germline V gene are MNHEY and SMNVEV (reference sequence). The CDR3 sequence is 13 residues long.

The chain employs TRBV7-9 and TRBJ1-2; D is ambiguous. Germline CDR1 reads SEHNR; CDR2 reads FQNEAQ (reference sequence). Trimming cost V 6 bases and J 4 bases, with 18 bases left between them. This CDR3 is 15 amino acids long. The CDR3 protein is CASSSRPGKRYGYTF. CDR3 in DNA: TGTGCCAGCAGTTCGCGACCAGGAAAACGCTATGGCTACACCTTC.

The chain couples TRBV5-1 to TRBJ2-7; D remains unclear. V was clipped by 1 base and J by 5 bases, with 16 bases between them. The length of the CDR3 is 15 residues. CDR1 is SGHRS and CDR2 is YFSETQ in the germline V gene. CDR3 bases: TGCGCCAGCAGCTTGTATGAGAGTCCCTTGGACGAGCAGTACTTC. Protein: CASSLYESPLDEQYF.

CDR3 sequence (DNA): TGTGCCAGCAGTGAGGGACAGGGGGCACAAGGGGGTGAAGCTTTCTTT. Protein sequence: CASSEGQGAQGGEAFF. The rearrangement uses TRBV6-1 and TRBJ1-1; 12 bases match TRBD1. Germline CDR1 MNHNS, CDR2 SASEGT. V trimming: 3 bases; J trimming: 7 bases; junction bases outside the gene matches: 9. The CDR3 has 16 amino acids.

As regards this clone: At one end the junction does not follow the germline gene, possibly because of a read error. The chain uses TRBV7-7 and TRBJ2-5; no clear D gene. The CDR3 extends over 13 amino acids. Germline V lookup: CDR1 SSHAT, CDR2 FNYEAQ (reference sequence). The CDR3 is CASSVGPIGTQYF. The CDR3 DNA reads TGTGCTAGCAGCGTTGGCCCGATTGGGACCCAGTACTTC.

The V gene is TRBV7-8, the J gene TRBJ2-7, with a weak D call TRBD1 (6 bases). Trimming cost V 6 bases and J 2 bases, with 14 bases left between them. Germline V CDR1 and CDR2: SGHVS, FQNEAQ. The CDR3 spans 14 residues. DNA for the CDR3: TGTGCCAGCAGACTACAGGGCCCGACCTACGAGCAGTACTTC. Protein: CASRLQGPTYEQYF.

The chain links TRBV28 to TRBJ1-1; D not certain. Trimming left V 6 bases short and J 6 bases short, with 14 bases between. The germline CDR1 and CDR2 sequences are MDHEN and SYDVKM. This CDR3 is built from 13 residues. The CDR3 DNA reads TGTGCCAGCAGCTCTACAATACCTGCTGAAGCTTTCTTT. Protein product: CASSSTIPAEAFF.

This chain joins TRBV5-3 and TRBJ2-3; 7 bases agree with TRBD1. TRBV5-3 is annotated as an ORF whose role is uncertain. V trimming: 6 bases; J trimming: 4 bases; junction bases outside the gene matches: 17. CDR3 length: 17 residues. In nucleotides, the CDR3 is TGTGCCAGAATCCTTAACAGGGAAAGGGGGCGGGCAGATACGCAGTATTTT. Amino acids: CARILNRERGRADTQYF.

This chain connects TRBV7-9 to TRBJ1-2; tentative D call: TRBD1 (6 bases). V lost 5 bases and J lost 3, with 25 bases in between. The CDR3 runs to 18 residues. The germline V gene has CDR1 SEHNR and CDR2 FQNEAQ (reference sequence). CDR3 region: CASSPPLGAGTWDYGYTF. The CDR3 DNA sequence: TGTGCCAGCAGCCCCCCTTTGGGGGCGGGAACGTGGGACTATGGCTACACCTTC.

The genes are TRBV2 and TRBJ2-1, with D perhaps matching TRBD1 (5 bases). The CDR3 extends over 12 amino acids. V lost 5 bases, J lost 9 bases, and 11 bases lay in between. CDR1 and CDR2 (germline): SNHLY, FYNNEI. CDR3 sequence: CASSPGYPEQFF. As DNA, the CDR3 is TGTGCCAGCAGTCCAGGGTATCCTGAGCAGTTCTTC.

This rearrangement joins TRBV5-1 to TRBJ1-3, with no clear D. This CDR3 has 16 amino acids. Trimming left V 0 bases short and J 0 bases short, with 10 bases between. Germline-derived CDR1 and CDR2 are SGHRS and YFSETQ. Here the CDR3 DNA reads TGCGCCAGCAGCTTGGGACCGCCGAGCTCTGGAAACACCATATATTTT. Translation: CASSLGPPSSGNTIYF.

The chain has TRBV6-5 and TRBJ1-1; D call uncertain. Trimming shortened V by 0 bases and J by 7 bases, and 12 bases separated the two germline ends. Germline-derived CDR1 and CDR2 are MNHEY and SVGAGI. This CDR3 has 14 residues. The CDR3 protein is CASSYSRPALEAFF. In DNA form, the CDR3 reads TGTGCCAGCAGTTACTCGAGGCCAGCCCTTGAAGCTTTCTTT.

The chain uses TRBV25-1 and TRBJ2-2; TRBD2 might be the D (6 bases). Looked up from germline, CDR1 is MGHDK and CDR2 is SYGVNS. Between the trimmed V and J ends, which lost 5 bases and 7 bases, there was a span of 17 bases. This CDR3 spans 15 amino acids. CDR3 nucleotides: TGTGCCAGCAGTCCCCCGGCTAGCGTCGGCGGGGAGCTGTTTTTT. Its translation: CASSPPASVGGELFF.

The rearrangement uses TRBV19 and TRBJ1-2; TRBD1 matches at 9 bases. There are 12 residues in the CDR3. After removal of 8 bases from V and 5 bases from J, the junction contained 3 bases not matched to a gene. Germline V gene sequence: CDR1 LNHDA, CDR2 SQIVND (reference sequence). Written as DNA, the CDR3 is TGTGCCAGTGGGACAGGGTTGTATGGCTACACCTTC. Its translation: CASGTGLYGYTF.

The chain employs TRBV19 and TRBJ2-7, with D possibly being TRBD1 or TRBD2 (5 bases each). V lost 5 bases and J lost 3, with 11 bases in between. Germline lookup yields CDR1 LNHDA and CDR2 SQIVND (reference sequence). The CDR3 totals 13 residues. The CDR3 reads CASSSGTDYEQYF. The CDR3 coding sequence is TGTGCCAGTAGTTCAGGGACGGACTACGAGCAGTACTTC.